Listed below are T cell receptor beta chains from one sample, sequenced in a study of a mutant IDH1 vaccine in newly diagnosed glioma. These receptors' targets are unknown. Clones were read by immunoSEQ multiplex PCR, and TCRdb kept only the in-frame ones, dropping some. The sample consists of under 85,000 clones, approximately 85% of them appearing once. The material was PBMCs, obtained from a glioma patient whose treatment included an IDH1 peptide vaccine. The source is a woman aged 50 to 60 with glioma. CDR3s include the opening cysteine and the closing phenylalanine or tryptophan. Fields, in order: D gene, clone size, V gene, J gene, CDR3 DNA, CDR3 protein. The D gene is left open where the match is weak. Clone sizes are given selectively: once, few, many, or a class where the clone is expanded.

D gene: TRBD1; clone size: NA; V gene: TRBV28; J gene: TRBJ2-7; CDR3 DNA: TGTGCCAGCAGTCTGGACAGGGGCGGGGAGCAGTACTTC; CDR3 protein: CASSLDRGGEQYF
D gene: NA; clone size: NA; V gene: TRBV28; J gene: TRBJ1-1; CDR3 DNA: TGTGCCAGCAGTTTAACGGTGGGCACTGAAGCTTTCTTT; CDR3 protein: CASSLTVGTEAFF
D gene: TRBD2; clone size: NA; V gene: TRBV27; J gene: TRBJ2-7; CDR3 DNA: TGTGCCAGCAGTTTTAGCGGGAGGTTCAACGAGCAGTACTTC; CDR3 protein: CASSFSGRFNEQYF
D gene: NA; clone size: NA; V gene: TRBV10-2; J gene: TRBJ2-7; CDR3 DNA: TGCGCCAGCAGTGAGTCCGAGGGACCCTCCTACGAGCAGTACTTC; CDR3 protein: CASSESEGPSYEQYF
D gene: TRBD2; clone size: NA; V gene: TRBV6-5; J gene: TRBJ2-7; CDR3 DNA: TGTGCCAGCAACAGACTAGCGGGACGCTACGAGCAGTACTTC; CDR3 protein: CASNRLAGRYEQYF
D gene: NA; clone size: NA; V gene: TRBV28; J gene: TRBJ2-7; CDR3 DNA: TGTGCCAGCAGTTTATGGGGGACTCGCGAAGGAGGCGAGCAGTACTTC; CDR3 protein: CASSLWGTREGGEQYF
D gene: TRBD1; clone size: NA; V gene: TRBV6-5; J gene: TRBJ1-4; CDR3 DNA: TGTGCCAGCAGCGGGACAGGGGAAAAACTGTTTTTT; CDR3 protein: CASSGTGEKLFF
D gene: TRBD2; clone size: NA; V gene: TRBV2; J gene: TRBJ2-3; CDR3 DNA: TGTGCCAGCAGCCCCGGACTAGCGGGCCGATTCACAGATACGCAGTATTTT; CDR3 protein: CASSPGLAGRFTDTQYF
D gene: NA; clone size: NA; V gene: TRBV6-5; J gene: TRBJ1-1; CDR3 DNA: TGTGCCAGCAGTTATAATAGCGGGAACACTGAAGCTTTCTTT; CDR3 protein: CASSYNSGNTEAFF
D gene: NA; clone size: NA; V gene: TRBV15; J gene: TRBJ2-5; CDR3 DNA: TGTGCCACCAGCTTTTGGAAAAGACCAAAGGAGACCCAGTACTTC; CDR3 protein: CATSFWKRPKETQYF
D gene: TRBD1; clone size: NA; V gene: TRBV2; J gene: TRBJ2-2; CDR3 DNA: TGTGCCAGCAGTGAAGGACAGGGAACGTTTGCCGGGGAGCTGTTTTTT; CDR3 protein: CASSEGQGTFAGELFF
D gene: NA; clone size: NA; V gene: TRBV11-3; J gene: TRBJ2-2; CDR3 DNA: TGTGCCAGCAGCTTAGATTTCGTAACCGGGGAGCTGTTTTTT; CDR3 protein: CASSLDFVTGELFF
D gene: NA; clone size: once; V gene: TRBV9; J gene: TRBJ1-3; CDR3 DNA: TGTGCCAGCAGCCTCGGGACCGCGTCTGGAAACACCATATATTTT; CDR3 protein: CASSLGTASGNTIYF
D gene: TRBD1; clone size: NA; V gene: TRBV27; J gene: TRBJ2-2; CDR3 DNA: TGTGCCAGCAGTTTATGGGCCGGGACAGGGGGCACCGGGGAGCTGTTTTTT; CDR3 protein: CASSLWAGTGGTGELFF
D gene: NA; clone size: NA; V gene: TRBV28; J gene: TRBJ2-2; CDR3 DNA: TGTGCCAGCAGTTTATTGGGTAGGCGACAAGCCGGGGAGCTGTTTTTT; CDR3 protein: CASSLLGRRQAGELFF
D gene: NA; clone size: few; V gene: TRBV27; J gene: TRBJ1-2; CDR3 DNA: TGTGCCAGCACCTCCGGACGTCCGCCTAACTATGGCTACACCTTC; CDR3 protein: CASTSGRPPNYGYTF
D gene: TRBD1; clone size: NA; V gene: TRBV7-3; J gene: TRBJ1-2; CDR3 DNA: TGTGCCAGCAGCCCTTACGGGACAGGAGGAAACTATGGCTACACCTTC; CDR3 protein: CASSPYGTGGNYGYTF
D gene: TRBD1; clone size: NA; V gene: TRBV27; J gene: TRBJ1-2; CDR3 DNA: TGTGCCAGCAGTTTATGGCAGGGGGCGATCCCTTTTGCCTTC; CDR3 protein: CASSLWQGAIPFAF
D gene: TRBD1; clone size: NA; V gene: TRBV29-1; J gene: TRBJ2-3; CDR3 DNA: TGCAGCGTGGCCCCCGGGACAGGGGGGGATACGCAGTATTTT; CDR3 protein: CSVAPGTGGDTQYF
D gene: NA; clone size: NA; V gene: TRBV5-8; J gene: TRBJ1-1; CDR3 DNA: TGTGCCAGCAGCCTTGGACCTTTGGGCATGAACACTGAAGCTTTCTTT; CDR3 protein: CASSLGPLGMNTEAFF
D gene: NA; clone size: NA; V gene: TRBV9; J gene: TRBJ1-1; CDR3 DNA: TGTGCCAGCAGCGGTGGAGGGCTCGGCACTGAAGCTTTCTTT; CDR3 protein: CASSGGGLGTEAFF
D gene: TRBD1; clone size: NA; V gene: TRBV29-1; J gene: TRBJ1-1; CDR3 DNA: TGCAGCGTTTGGGACAGCTTTATGGACACTGAAGCTTTCTTT; CDR3 protein: CSVWDSFMDTEAFF
D gene: TRBD1; clone size: NA; V gene: TRBV6-4; J gene: TRBJ1-5; CDR3 DNA: TGTGCCAGCATTCCGGACAGGGGGATGAGTCAGCCCCAGCATTTT; CDR3 protein: CASIPDRGMSQPQHF
D gene: NA; clone size: NA; V gene: TRBV2; J gene: TRBJ1-5; CDR3 DNA: TGTGCCAGCAGTTATAGTCAGCCCCAGCATTTT; CDR3 protein: CASSYSQPQHF
D gene: TRBD2; clone size: NA; V gene: TRBV2; J gene: TRBJ2-2; CDR3 DNA: TGTGCCAGCACGGCTAGCGGGAGGAACACCGGGGAGCTGTTTTTT; CDR3 protein: CASTASGRNTGELFF
D gene: NA; clone size: NA; V gene: TRBV6-1; J gene: TRBJ2-2; CDR3 DNA: TGTGCCAGCAGTGATAAGAACACCGGGGAGCTGTTTTTT; CDR3 protein: CASSDKNTGELFF
D gene: NA; clone size: NA; V gene: TRBV18; J gene: TRBJ2-1; CDR3 DNA: TGTGCCAGCTCACCGACGGGGGGCGCTTACAATGAGCAGTTCTTC; CDR3 protein: CASSPTGGAYNEQFF
D gene: TRBD1; clone size: few; V gene: TRBV30; J gene: TRBJ1-4; CDR3 DNA: TGTGCCTGGGAGGGACAGTCACTTGGAAAACTGTTTTTT; CDR3 protein: CAWEGQSLGKLFF
D gene: NA; clone size: NA; V gene: TRBV9; J gene: TRBJ2-1; CDR3 DNA: TGTGCCAGCAGCGTAGCTGGGGTAGCGGCCTACAATGAGCAGTTCTTC; CDR3 protein: CASSVAGVAAYNEQFF
D gene: NA; clone size: NA; V gene: TRBV20-1; J gene: TRBJ2-7; CDR3 DNA: TGCAGTGCTAGGCGGCGGTACGAGCAGTACTTC; CDR3 protein: CSARRRYEQYF
D gene: NA; clone size: NA; V gene: TRBV2; J gene: TRBJ2-1; CDR3 DNA: TGTGCCAGCAGTGAAGGGAACTCCTACTCCTACAATGAGCAGTTCTTC; CDR3 protein: CASSEGNSYSYNEQFF
D gene: NA; clone size: NA; V gene: TRBV5-1; J gene: TRBJ1-5; CDR3 DNA: TGCGCCAGCAGCTTGGAGGCAGGTCGTCGGCCCCAGCATTTT; CDR3 protein: CASSLEAGRRPQHF
D gene: NA; clone size: NA; V gene: TRBV6-5; J gene: TRBJ1-2; CDR3 DNA: TGTGCCAGCAGTTACTCGGGGCATAACTATGGCTACACCTTC; CDR3 protein: CASSYSGHNYGYTF
D gene: TRBD1; clone size: NA; V gene: TRBV5-1; J gene: TRBJ1-4; CDR3 DNA: TGCGCCAGCGGGACCAGGGACAGACCTAATGAAAAACTGTTTTTT; CDR3 protein: CASGTRDRPNEKLFF
D gene: TRBD1; clone size: NA; V gene: TRBV30; J gene: TRBJ1-1; CDR3 DNA: TGTGCCTGGGGCTGGACAGGGAACACTGAAGCTTTCTTT; CDR3 protein: CAWGWTGNTEAFF
D gene: NA; clone size: NA; V gene: TRBV15; J gene: TRBJ2-3; CDR3 DNA: TGTGCCACCAGCAGAGATCGGGGGTACACAGATACGCAGTATTTT; CDR3 protein: CATSRDRGYTDTQYF
D gene: TRBD1; clone size: NA; V gene: TRBV27; J gene: TRBJ2-7; CDR3 DNA: TGTGCCACCTCGACAGGGTCAGTCTACGAGCAGTACTTC; CDR3 protein: CATSTGSVYEQYF
D gene: TRBD1; clone size: NA; V gene: TRBV7-8; J gene: TRBJ1-2; CDR3 DNA: TGTGCCAGCAGTTTGCCCGGGACAGTAGTCTATGGCTACACCTTC; CDR3 protein: CASSLPGTVVYGYTF
D gene: TRBD1; clone size: NA; V gene: TRBV30; J gene: TRBJ1-5; CDR3 DNA: TGTGCCTGGGGAGAGACGGGACAGAGAGATCAGCCCCAGCATTTT; CDR3 protein: CAWGETGQRDQPQHF
D gene: NA; clone size: NA; V gene: TRBV27; J gene: TRBJ2-7; CDR3 DNA: TGTGCCAGCAGTTTAAGCTGGGGGCAAGCCGAGCAGTACTTC; CDR3 protein: CASSLSWGQAEQYF
D gene: NA; clone size: NA; V gene: TRBV2; J gene: TRBJ1-4; CDR3 DNA: TGTGCCAGCAGTGAAGCGCTTGGGGGTAAACTGTTTTTT; CDR3 protein: CASSEALGGKLFF
D gene: TRBD1; clone size: NA; V gene: TRBV9; J gene: TRBJ1-3; CDR3 DNA: TGTGCCAGCAGTGGAGACAGGGCTGGAAACACCATATATTTT; CDR3 protein: CASSGDRAGNTIYF
D gene: NA; clone size: NA; V gene: TRBV18; J gene: TRBJ1-1; CDR3 DNA: TGTGCCAGCTCACCATCAGACAGAGAAGCTTTCTTT; CDR3 protein: CASSPSDREAFF
D gene: TRBD2; clone size: once; V gene: TRBV6-1; J gene: TRBJ2-7; CDR3 DNA: TGTGCCAGCAGTGGACTAGCGGGAGGAACCACGGGGGAGCAGTACTTC; CDR3 protein: CASSGLAGGTTGEQYF
D gene: TRBD1; clone size: NA; V gene: TRBV5-1; J gene: TRBJ2-3; CDR3 DNA: TGCGCCAGCAGCTTACGCCCCCTTGGGACAGGCGGCACCGGCACAGATACGCAGTATTTT; CDR3 protein: CASSLRPLGTGGTGTDTQYF
D gene: TRBD1; clone size: once; V gene: TRBV5-6; J gene: TRBJ2-7; CDR3 DNA: TGTGCCAGCAGCTGGAGGATAGACCAGGGGGCCACCTACGAGCAGTACTTC; CDR3 protein: CASSWRIDQGATYEQYF
D gene: TRBD1; clone size: NA; V gene: TRBV5-1; J gene: TRBJ2-3; CDR3 DNA: TGCGCCAGCAGCCCTGGACAGGGAGGCATCAAAGATACGCAGTATTTT; CDR3 protein: CASSPGQGGIKDTQYF
D gene: NA; clone size: NA; V gene: TRBV6-5; J gene: TRBJ1-2; CDR3 DNA: TGTGCCAGCAGTTCCGTGGAGGGGCCTAACTATGGCTACACCTTC; CDR3 protein: CASSSVEGPNYGYTF
D gene: TRBD1; clone size: NA; V gene: TRBV11-2; J gene: TRBJ2-4; CDR3 DNA: TGTGCCAGCAGCTTGACAGGGGGAACCAAAAACATTCAGTACTTC; CDR3 protein: CASSLTGGTKNIQYF
D gene: NA; clone size: NA; V gene: TRBV6-5; J gene: TRBJ1-5; CDR3 DNA: TGTGCCAGCAGTTTCTGGGGGGCCCGGCCAGATCAGCCCCAGCATTTT; CDR3 protein: CASSFWGARPDQPQHF
D gene: TRBD2; clone size: NA; V gene: TRBV9; J gene: TRBJ2-1; CDR3 DNA: TGTGCCAGCAGCTTATCTAGCGGGGGTGACAATGAGCAGTTCTTC; CDR3 protein: CASSLSSGGDNEQFF
D gene: NA; clone size: NA; V gene: TRBV7-9; J gene: TRBJ2-1; CDR3 DNA: TGTGCCAGCAGCTTAGCACTCGCGGCCTATGAGCAGTTCTTC; CDR3 protein: CASSLALAAYEQFF